The 2 T cell receptor beta chains given below trace back to one sample, sequenced in a study of cytomegalovirus exposure and HLA in healthy donors. PCR involved 60 Vbeta and 13 Jbeta primers. The repertoire was sequenced with immunoSEQ multiplex PCR; TCRdb's copy has only in-frame clones and lacks some. The sample yields 150,000 to 200,000 clones, around 76% seen once. Specimen: PBMCs. Receptors were obtained from a woman in her twenties or thirties in good health and CMV-seropositive.

CDR3 loop: CASSMPAPYGYTF. The CDR3, as DNA: TGTGCCAGTAGTATGCCAGCGCCATATGGCTACACCTTC. V usage is TRBV19 and J usage is TRBJ1-2; D call uncertain. This CDR3 is built from 13 residues. CDR1 LNHDA and CDR2 SQIVND come from the germline V gene (reference sequence). The V gene lost 3 bases and the J gene lost 5 bases, with 10 bases spanning the gap.

The gene calls are TRBV19 and TRBJ1-1; D call uncertain. Trimming removed 7 bases from V and 2 bases from J, with 17 bases in between. Germline-derived CDR1 and CDR2 are LNHDA and SQIVND (reference sequence). The CDR3 consists of 15 residues. CDR3 sequence: CASIRRELTNTEAFF. CDR3 sequence (DNA): TGTGCCAGTATCCGTCGGGAATTAACCAACACTGAAGCTTTCTTT. The whole variable domain, remainder taken from reference TRBV19 and TRBJ1-1, is DGGITQSPKYLFRKEGQNVTLSCEQNLNHDAMYWYRQDPGQGLRLIYYSQIVNDFQKGDIAEGYSVSREKKESFPLTVTSAQKNPTAFYLCASIRRELTNTEAFFGQGTRLTVV.